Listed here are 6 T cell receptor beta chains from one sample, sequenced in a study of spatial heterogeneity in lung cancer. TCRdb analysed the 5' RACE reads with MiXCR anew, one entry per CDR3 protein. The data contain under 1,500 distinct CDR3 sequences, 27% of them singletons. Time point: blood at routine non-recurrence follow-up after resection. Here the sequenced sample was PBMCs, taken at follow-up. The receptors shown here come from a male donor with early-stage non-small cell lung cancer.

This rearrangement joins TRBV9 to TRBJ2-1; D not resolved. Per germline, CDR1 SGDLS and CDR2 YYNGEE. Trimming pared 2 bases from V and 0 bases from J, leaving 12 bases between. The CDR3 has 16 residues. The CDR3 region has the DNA TGTGCCAGCAGCGTTGACTTCTCGAGCTCCTACAATGAGCAGTTCTTC. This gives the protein CASSVDFSSSYNEQFF. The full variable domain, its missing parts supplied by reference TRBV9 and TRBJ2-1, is DSGVTQTPKHLITATGQRVTLRCSPRSGDLSVYWYQQSLDQGLQFLIQYYNGEERAKGNILERFSAQQFPDLHSELNLSSLELGDSALYFCASSVDFSSSYNEQFFGPGTRLTVL.

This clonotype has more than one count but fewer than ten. The CDR3 coding sequence is TGTGCCAGCAGTTACGAGGGGCCCAGTTACGAGCAGTACTTC. It codes for CASSYEGPSYEQYF. The rearrangement joins TRBV27 to TRBJ2-7; D may match TRBD1 or TRBD2 (5 bases each). Trimming took 4 bases from V and 4 from J, leaving 14 bases between them. Germline CDR1 reads MNHEY; CDR2 reads SMNVEV (reference sequence). The CDR3 is made up of 14 amino acids.

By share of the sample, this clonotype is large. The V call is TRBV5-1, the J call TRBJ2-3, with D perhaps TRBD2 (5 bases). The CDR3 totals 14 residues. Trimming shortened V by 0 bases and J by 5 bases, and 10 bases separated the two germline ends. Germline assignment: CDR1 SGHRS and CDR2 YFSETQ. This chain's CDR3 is CASSLGRERDTQYF. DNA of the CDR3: TGCGCCAGCAGCTTGGGCCGGGAAAGAGATACGCAGTATTTT.

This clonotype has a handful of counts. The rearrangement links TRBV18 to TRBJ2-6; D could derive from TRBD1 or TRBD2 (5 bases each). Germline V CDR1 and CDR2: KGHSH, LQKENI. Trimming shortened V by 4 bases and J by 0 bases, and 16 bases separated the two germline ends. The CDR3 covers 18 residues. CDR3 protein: CASSQTWDGSSGANVLTF. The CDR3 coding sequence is TGTGCCAGCTCACAAACTTGGGACGGCAGCTCTGGGGCCAACGTCCTGACTTTC.

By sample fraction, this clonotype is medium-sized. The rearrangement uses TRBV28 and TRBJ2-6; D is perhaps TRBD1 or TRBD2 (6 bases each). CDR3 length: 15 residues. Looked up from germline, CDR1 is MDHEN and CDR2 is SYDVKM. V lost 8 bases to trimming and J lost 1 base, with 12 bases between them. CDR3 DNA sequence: TGTGCCAGCGTCGGGGGCGGATCTGGGGCCAACGTCCTGACTTTC. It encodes CASVGGGSGANVLTF.

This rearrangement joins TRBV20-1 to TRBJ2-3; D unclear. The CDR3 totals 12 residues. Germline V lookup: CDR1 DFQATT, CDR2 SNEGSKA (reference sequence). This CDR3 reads CSILTSTDTQYF. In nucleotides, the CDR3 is TGCAGCATCCTCACTAGCACAGATACGCAGTATTTT.